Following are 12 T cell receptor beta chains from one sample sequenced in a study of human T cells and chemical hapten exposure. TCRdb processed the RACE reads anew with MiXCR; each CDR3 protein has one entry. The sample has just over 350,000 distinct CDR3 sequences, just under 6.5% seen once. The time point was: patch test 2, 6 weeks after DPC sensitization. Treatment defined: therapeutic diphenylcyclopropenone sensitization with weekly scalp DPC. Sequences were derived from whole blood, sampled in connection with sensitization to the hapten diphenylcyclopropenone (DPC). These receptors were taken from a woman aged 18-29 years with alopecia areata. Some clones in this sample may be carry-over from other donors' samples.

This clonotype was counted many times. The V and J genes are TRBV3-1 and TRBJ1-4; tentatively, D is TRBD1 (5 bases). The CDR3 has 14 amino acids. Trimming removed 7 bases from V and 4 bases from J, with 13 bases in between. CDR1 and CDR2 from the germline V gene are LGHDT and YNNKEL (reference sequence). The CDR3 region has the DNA TGTGCCAGCACCTCAGGGACCCGTAATGAAAAACTGTTTTTT. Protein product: CASTSGTRNEKLFF.

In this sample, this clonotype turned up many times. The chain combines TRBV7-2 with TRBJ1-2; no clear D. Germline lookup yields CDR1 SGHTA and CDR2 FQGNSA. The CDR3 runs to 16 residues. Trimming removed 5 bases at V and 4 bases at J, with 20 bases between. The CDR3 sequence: CASSPTEPSYIYGYTF. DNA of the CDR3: TGTGCCAGCAGCCCCACTGAGCCAAGCTACATCTATGGCTACACCTTC.

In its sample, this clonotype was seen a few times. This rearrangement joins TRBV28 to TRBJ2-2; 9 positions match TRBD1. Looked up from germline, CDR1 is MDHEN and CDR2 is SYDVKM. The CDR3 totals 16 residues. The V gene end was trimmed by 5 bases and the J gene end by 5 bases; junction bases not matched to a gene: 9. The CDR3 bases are TGTGCCAGCAGTCCACGGGACAGGGTAGTTACCGGGGAGCTGTTTTTT. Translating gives CASSPRDRVVTGELFF.

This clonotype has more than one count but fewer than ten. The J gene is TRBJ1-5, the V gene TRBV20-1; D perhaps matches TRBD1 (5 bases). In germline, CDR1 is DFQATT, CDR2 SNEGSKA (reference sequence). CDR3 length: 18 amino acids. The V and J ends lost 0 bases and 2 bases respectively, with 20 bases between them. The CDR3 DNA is TGCAGTGCTAGAGACGTACCGGGACTCCTGGGAGGCAATCAGCCCCAGCATTTT. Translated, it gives CSARDVPGLLGGNQPQHF.

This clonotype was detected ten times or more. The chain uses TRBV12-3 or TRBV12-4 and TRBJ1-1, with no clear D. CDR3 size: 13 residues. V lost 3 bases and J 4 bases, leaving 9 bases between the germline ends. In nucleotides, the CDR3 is TGTGCCAGCAGTTTTCAGGTGGGCACTGAAGCTTTCTTT. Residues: CASSFQVGTEAFF.

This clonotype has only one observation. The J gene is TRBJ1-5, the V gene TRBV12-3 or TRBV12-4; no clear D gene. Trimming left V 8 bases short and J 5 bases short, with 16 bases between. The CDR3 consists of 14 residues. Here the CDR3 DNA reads TGTGCCAGCCGATTTACGGGATACGATCAGCCCCAGCATTTT. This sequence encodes CASRFTGYDQPQHF.

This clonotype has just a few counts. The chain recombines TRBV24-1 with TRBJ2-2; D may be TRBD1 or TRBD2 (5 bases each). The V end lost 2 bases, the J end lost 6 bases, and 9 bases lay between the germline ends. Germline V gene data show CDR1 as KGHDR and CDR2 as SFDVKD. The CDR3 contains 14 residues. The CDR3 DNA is TGTGCCACCAGTGATTGGGGGTCCCCCGGGGAGCTGTTTTTT. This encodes CATSDWGSPGELFF.

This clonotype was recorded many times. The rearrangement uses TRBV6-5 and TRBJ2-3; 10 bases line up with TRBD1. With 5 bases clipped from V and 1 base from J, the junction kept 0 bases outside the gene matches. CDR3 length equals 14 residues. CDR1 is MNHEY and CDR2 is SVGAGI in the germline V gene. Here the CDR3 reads CASSGQGGTDTQYF. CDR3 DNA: TGTGCCAGCAGTGGACAGGGGGGCACAGATACGCAGTATTTT.

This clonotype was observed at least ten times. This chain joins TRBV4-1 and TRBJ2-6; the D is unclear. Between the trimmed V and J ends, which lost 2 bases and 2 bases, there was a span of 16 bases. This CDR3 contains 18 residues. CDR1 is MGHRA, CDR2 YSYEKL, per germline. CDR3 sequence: CASSQFPWKRPGANVLTF. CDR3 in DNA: TGCGCCAGCAGCCAATTCCCATGGAAACGGCCTGGGGCCAACGTCCTGACTTTC.

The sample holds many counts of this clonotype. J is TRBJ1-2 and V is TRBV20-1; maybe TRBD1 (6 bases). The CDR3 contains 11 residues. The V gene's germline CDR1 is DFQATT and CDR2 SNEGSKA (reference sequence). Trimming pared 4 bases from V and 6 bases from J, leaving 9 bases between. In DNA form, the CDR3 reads TGCAGTGCTACAGGGGCCCATGGCTACACCTTC. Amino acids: CSATGAHGYTF.

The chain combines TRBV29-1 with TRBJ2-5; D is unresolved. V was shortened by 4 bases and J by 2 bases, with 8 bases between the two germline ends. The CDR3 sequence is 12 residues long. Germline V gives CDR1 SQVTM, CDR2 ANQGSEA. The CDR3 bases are TGCAGCGTTGGTCCCACACAAGAGACCCAGTACTTC. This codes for CSVGPTQETQYF.

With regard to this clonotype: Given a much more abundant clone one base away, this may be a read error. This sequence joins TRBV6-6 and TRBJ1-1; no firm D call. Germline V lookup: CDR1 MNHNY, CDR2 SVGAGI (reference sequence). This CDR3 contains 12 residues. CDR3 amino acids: CANSYSRTEAFF. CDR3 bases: TGTGCCAACAGTTACTCGCGCACTGAAGCTTTCTTT.